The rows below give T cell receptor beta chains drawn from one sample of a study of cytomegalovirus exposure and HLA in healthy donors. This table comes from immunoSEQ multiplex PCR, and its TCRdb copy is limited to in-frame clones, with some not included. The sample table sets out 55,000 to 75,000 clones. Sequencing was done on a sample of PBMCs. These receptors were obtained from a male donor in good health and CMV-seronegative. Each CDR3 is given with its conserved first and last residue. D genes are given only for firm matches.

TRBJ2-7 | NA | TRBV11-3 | CASSLQGGEAYEQYF | TGTGCCAGCAGCTTACAAGGGGGGGAAGCCTACGAGCAGTACTTC
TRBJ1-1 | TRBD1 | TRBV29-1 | CSVGQGNTEAFF | TGCAGCGTGGGACAGGGAAACACTGAAGCTTTCTTT
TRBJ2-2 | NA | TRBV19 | CASSADRTLTTGELFF | TGTGCCAGTAGTGCAGACAGGACCCTCACCACCGGGGAGCTGTTTTTT
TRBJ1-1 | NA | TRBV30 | CAWTGVSTEAFF | TGTGCCTGGACCGGGGTTTCTACTGAAGCTTTCTTT
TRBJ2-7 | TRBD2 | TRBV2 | CASSAGTSGTYEQYF | TGTGCCAGCAGCGCCGGGACTAGCGGGACCTACGAGCAGTACTTC
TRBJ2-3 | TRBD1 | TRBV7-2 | CASSRNRGQKQYF | TGTGCCAGCAGCCGGAACAGGGGGCAGAAGCAGTATTTT
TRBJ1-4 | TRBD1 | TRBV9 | CASSRDRGTNEKLFF | TGTGCCAGCAGCCGGGACAGGGGAACTAATGAAAAACTGTTTTTT
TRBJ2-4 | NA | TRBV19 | CASSIGGAGLKNIQYF | TGTGCCAGTAGTATTGGGGGGGCCGGGCTGAAAAACATTCAGTACTTC
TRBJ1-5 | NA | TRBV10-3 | CATRAGDSNQPQHF | TGTGCCACCCGAGCCGGGGATAGCAATCAGCCCCAGCATTTT
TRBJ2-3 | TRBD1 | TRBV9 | CASSPRTGGTDTQYF | TGTGCCAGCAGCCCGCGGACAGGGGGCACAGATACGCAGTATTTT
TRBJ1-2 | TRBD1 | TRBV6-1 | CASSQGADYGYTF | TGTGCCAGCAGTCAGGGGGCCGACTATGGCTACACCTTC
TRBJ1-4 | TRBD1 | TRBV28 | CASSPGQGGKLFF | TGTGCCAGCAGCCCGGGACAGGGCGGAAAACTGTTTTTT
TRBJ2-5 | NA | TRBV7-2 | CASSLNVPRETQYF | TGTGCCAGCAGCTTAAACGTCCCTAGAGAGACCCAGTACTTC
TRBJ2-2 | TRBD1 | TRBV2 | CASSDGQVSPGELFF | TGTGCCAGCAGTGACGGACAGGTCTCCCCCGGGGAGCTGTTTTTT
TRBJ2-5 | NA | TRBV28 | CASSYEVQETQYF | TGTGCCAGCAGTTACGAGGTTCAAGAGACCCAGTACTTC
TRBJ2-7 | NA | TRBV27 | CASSLSGTGAYEQYF | TGTGCCAGCAGTCTCTCCGGAACAGGCGCCTACGAGCAGTACTTC
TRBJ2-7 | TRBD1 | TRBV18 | CASSPGLGQDYEQYF | TGTGCCAGCTCACCCGGCCTGGGACAGGACTACGAGCAGTACTTC